Each of the 31 T cell receptor beta chains below was sequenced from the same sample in a study of tumor-infiltrating lymphocytes in primary liver carcinoma. A primer matching the constant region was used to make TCR beta cDNA from approximately 520 ng of total RNA. Employing slightly modified ARM-PCR, three nested multiplex PCR rounds were run, and these gave rise to the TCR beta libraries. Use of TRBV1-TRBV30 forward primers with a C-beta reverse primer characterized the first two PCR rounds, which lasted about 11 cycles each. TCRdb passed the multiplex PCR reads through MiXCR, listing each CDR3 protein once. The sample includes some 110,000 distinct CDR3 sequences, around 80% of them seen just once. Co-extraction of RNA and DNA was performed on roughly 20-33 mg of unsorted bulk tissue. The sample taken for sequencing was liver tumor tissue from sampling region 3. Specified subset: tumor region T3, left-lateral pole. The receptors derive from a man aged 35 to 55 with primary liver carcinoma and hepatitis B virus infection.

On this clonotype: At one end the junction does not follow the germline gene, possibly because of a read error. The J gene is TRBJ2-3, the V gene TRBV5-1, with D unclear. This CDR3 contains 14 residues. Germline V gene lookup returns CDR1 SGHRS and CDR2 YFSETQ. The CDR3 is CASSLGHNTYTHYF. As DNA, the CDR3 is TGCGCCAGCAGCTTGGGACATAACACATATACGCACTATTTT. The full variable domain, with the rest looked up from reference TRBV5-1 and TRBJ2-3, is KAGVTQTPRYLIKTRGQQVTLSCSPISGHRSVSWYQQTPGQGLQFLFEYFSETQRNKGNFPGRFSGRQFSNSRSEMNVSTLELGDSALYLCASSLGHNTYTHYFGPGTRLTVL.

Regarding this clonotype: An end of the junction does not agree with germline; a read error may underlie this. V and J are TRBV11-2 and TRBJ2-7; either TRBD1 or TRBD2 may fit D (5 bases each). This CDR3 contains 16 residues. The germline gives CDR1 SGHAT, CDR2 FQNNGV. The CDR3 is CASNPGSGRDTYEQYF. In DNA, the CDR3 is TGTGCCAGCAACCCAGGGTCGGGGCGAGACACCTACGAGCAATACTTC.

With respect to this clonotype: The conserved final phenylalanine or tryptophan is absent from the CDR3, which likely points to a read error. The CDR3 is CASSLGSGGFNEQFY. As DNA, the CDR3 is TGTGCCAGCAGCTTAGGCTCGGGGGGCTTCAATGAGCAGTTCTAC. The chain has TRBV7-9 and TRBJ2-1; TRBD2 might be the D (7 bases). The V end lost 1 base, the J end lost 6 bases, and 13 bases lay between the germline ends. The CDR3 spans 15 residues. Germline CDR1 reads SEHNR; CDR2 reads FQNEAQ (reference sequence).

J is TRBJ2-7 and V is TRBV4-2; weak D call: TRBD2 (6 bases). Trimming removed 0 bases from V and 5 bases from J, with 14 bases in between. CDR3 length: 15 residues. Germline V CDR1 and CDR2: LGHNA, YNFKEQ. The CDR3 loop reads CASSQEVGGTDEQYF. The CDR3 DNA reads as TGTGCCAGCAGCCAAGAGGTTGGCGGGACGGACGAGCAGTACTTC.

Details on this clonotype: One junction end does not reproduce the germline sequence, and a read error may be involved. The CDR3 here is CASSYSIYELYF. The CDR3 region has the DNA TGTGCCAGTAGTTACTCGATCTACGAGCTGTATTTC. V and J are TRBV6-2 or TRBV6-3 and TRBJ2-7; D is unresolved. Germline values: CDR1 MNHEY, CDR2 SVGEGT. The CDR3 has 12 amino acids.

This clonotype was found once. DNA of the CDR3: TGTGTCAACAGCCGATCGCCGAGACAAGCGGGAGAGATGACAGATACGCAGTATTTT. Encoded protein: CVNSRSPRQAGEMTDTQYF. The rearrangement links TRBV11-2 to TRBJ2-3, with 8 positions matching TRBD2. The germline V gene encodes CDR1 SGHAT and CDR2 FQNNGV. CDR3 size: 19 residues.

Comments on this clonotype: At one boundary the junction diverges from the germline segment, which might be a read error. The rearrangement uses TRBV5-4 and TRBJ2-1, with TRBD2 matching 8 bases. The CDR3 length is 15 residues. Germline V gene lookup returns CDR1 SGHNT and CDR2 YYREEE (reference sequence). The CDR3 loop reads CAGSSNSGDLNERFF. As DNA, the CDR3 is TGTGCCGGCAGCTCCAATAGCGGGGACCTCAATGAGCGGTTCTTC. The entire variable domain, with the rest obtained from reference TRBV5-4 and TRBJ2-1, is as follows: ETGVTQSPTHLIKTRGQQVTLRCSSQSGHNTVSWYQQALGQGPQFIFQYYREEENGRGNFPPRFSGLQFPNYSSELNVNALELDDSALYLCAGSSNSGDLNERFFGPGTRLTVL.

About this clonotype: A junction boundary mismatches the germline segment, possibly from a read error. The CDR3 protein is CTSSLSAGRYNEQFF. The CDR3 region has the DNA TGTACCAGCAGTCTCTCAGCGGGAAGGTACAATGAGCAGTTCTTC. The chain has TRBV6-5 and TRBJ2-1; the match to TRBD2 covers 7 bases. Germline assignment: CDR1 MNHEY and CDR2 SVGAGI. The CDR3 length is 15 residues.

V usage is TRBV5-1 and J usage is TRBJ2-1; 8 nucleotides align to TRBD2. Germline assignment: CDR1 SGHRS and CDR2 YFSETQ. V shed 4 bases and J 13 bases; nucleotides not matched to a gene: 19. The CDR3 totals 16 residues. The CDR3 loop reads CASSHLAGPDGDNQFF. The CDR3 DNA follows: TGCGCCAGCAGCCACTTAGCGGGGCCCGATGGGGATAACCAGTTCTTC.

Points on this clonotype: Its ends do not fully match the called genes, so a read error is possible. The rearrangement joins TRBV6-2 or TRBV6-3 to TRBJ1-1, with a possible D match to TRBD1 (5 bases). CDR1 and CDR2 from the germline V gene are MNHEY and SVGEGT. The CDR3 spans 14 residues. In nucleotides, the CDR3 is TGTACCAGCAGTTCTCCCACATGGGGCACTGAAGCTCTCTTT. This translates into CTSSSPTWGTEALF.

This clonotype was seen just once. At one boundary the junction diverges from the germline segment, which might be a read error. The rearrangement joins TRBV11-1 to TRBJ2-4, with 7 positions matching TRBD2. Germline values: CDR1 SGHAT, CDR2 FQDESV (reference sequence). The CDR3 is 17 amino acids. CDR3 coding DNA: TGTGCCAGCAACTTTCCCGAGACAAGCGGGACCAAAGACATTCAGTACTTC. It specifies CASNFPETSGTKDIQYF.

To note about this clonotype: An end of the junction differs from the germline gene, which may be a read error. This chain connects TRBV12-3 or TRBV12-4 to TRBJ1-5; D may be TRBD1 (5 bases). This CDR3 is 15 amino acids long. The CDR3 DNA sequence: TGTGTCAGCAGTTTGGGGCAGGGAGGCAATCAGCCACAGCATTTT. Its protein is CVSSLGQGGNQPQHF.

This clonotype occurred a few times. A much larger clone sits a single nucleotide away, making a read error possible. CDR3 loop: CATSELQGGQFF. The CDR3 region has the DNA TGTGCCACCAGTGAACTTCAAGGCGGGCAGTTCTTC. V gene TRBV24-1 combines with J gene TRBJ2-1; D is unclear. This CDR3 has 12 residues. The V end was cut by 4 bases, the J end by 12 bases, with 12 bases between. Germline loops: CDR1 KGHDR, CDR2 SFDVKD.

Notes on this clonotype: Germline and junction disagree at one end, which may indicate a read error. The rearrangement joins TRBV5-5 to TRBJ2-2, with D possibly being TRBD2 (5 bases). CDR1 is SGHKS and CDR2 is YYEKEE in the germline V gene (reference sequence). The CDR3 runs to 15 residues. CDR3 in amino acids: CASSLLELYAGKLFF. For the CDR3, the DNA is TGTGCCAGCAGCTTACTAGAGTTGTACGCCGGGAAGCTGTTTTTT.

This clonotype was observed at least ten times. The rearrangement uses TRBV29-1 and TRBJ1-4, with TRBD1 identical over 8 bases. With V trimmed by 0 bases and J by 7 bases, 7 bases remained unmatched. Looked up from germline, CDR1 is SQVTM and CDR2 is ANQGSEA. The CDR3 spans 15 residues. The CDR3 sequence is CSVEEDRGRSEKLFF. As DNA, the CDR3 is TGCAGCGTTGAAGAAGACAGGGGCAGGAGTGAAAAACTGTTTTTT.

About this clonotype: The CDR3 does not close with the conserved phenylalanine or tryptophan, likely indicating a read error. The gene calls are TRBV5-1 and TRBJ1-2; possibly TRBD1 for D (5 bases). There are 19 residues in the CDR3. Germline-derived CDR1 and CDR2 are SGHRS and YFSETQ. The CDR3: CASSSPSSGTGEGNYGYTL. The CDR3 nucleotides are TGCGCTAGCAGCAGCCCCTCGTCAGGGACGGGGGAAGGGAACTATGGCTACACCCTC.

The gene calls are TRBV14 and TRBJ1-5, with D possibly matching TRBD1 (5 bases). Germline assignment: CDR1 SGHDN and CDR2 FVKESK. This CDR3 is built from 15 residues. The CDR3 region is CTSNQIGTLNQPQHF. As DNA, the CDR3 is TGTACAAGCAATCAAATTGGGACCCTCAATCAGCCCCAGCATTTT.

Remarks on this clonotype: Possible read error: a much larger clone is one base away. V is TRBV25-1 and J is TRBJ2-7, with D possibly being TRBD1 (6 bases). This CDR3 region has 14 residues. Germline CDR1 MGHDK, CDR2 SYGVNS. CDR3 region: CASSDRGSPYELYF. The CDR3, as DNA: TGTGCCAGCAGTGACAGGGGAAGTCCCTACGAGCTGTACTTC.

On this clonotype: Sequence at one end of the junction differs from germline and may be a read error. This chain joins TRBV4-2 and TRBJ1-2; no clear D gene. The CDR3 contains 15 residues. Germline V CDR1 and CDR2: LGHNA, YNFKEQ. Here the CDR3 reads CASSQGSRSPYGYTF. CDR3 sequence (DNA): TGTGCCAGCAGCCAAGGCTCCAGGAGCCCCTATGGATACACCTTC.

This chain links TRBV6-1 with TRBJ1-2; D gene uncertain. V lost 2 bases and J lost 13, with 20 bases in between. This CDR3 region has 14 residues. Per the germline V gene, CDR1 is MNHNS and CDR2 is SASEGT. This CDR3 reads CASSEIRDNYDCTF. CDR3 coding DNA: TGTGCCAGCAGTGAAATTCGGGATAACTATGACTGCACCTTC.

With regard to this clonotype: Relative to the germline gene, one junction end is altered; a read error may explain this. The chain employs TRBV4-2 and TRBJ2-7, with no clear D. The CDR3 is 12 amino acids. Germline lookup yields CDR1 LGHNA and CDR2 YNFKEQ. This CDR3 reads CASRQDQNELYF. The CDR3 DNA sequence: TGTGCCAGCAGGCAAGATCAGAACGAGCTGTACTTC.

In this sample, this clonotype turned up once. One end of the junction varies from germline; a read error may be responsible. The V and J genes are TRBV6-1 and TRBJ2-1, with a possible D match to TRBD2 (5 bases). This CDR3 contains 15 residues. Germline V lookup: CDR1 MNHNS, CDR2 SASEGT. CDR3 nucleotides: TGTGCCAGCAGTGAATCTAGTGGGAGCTACAATGAGCAGATCTTT. It codes for CASSESSGSYNEQIF.

This clonotype turned up a few times. The junction and the germline gene differ at one end; a read error may be behind it. The rearrangement joins TRBV11-2 to TRBJ2-4, with a possible D match to TRBD1 (6 bases). Germline CDR1 and CDR2: SGHAT and FQNNGV. The CDR3 totals 17 residues. The CDR3 bases are TGTGCAAGCAGCTTAGACCGGACAGCTCTAGCCGAAAACATTCAGTACTTC. Translation gives CASSLDRTALAENIQYF.

Notes on this clonotype: Since no conserved phenylalanine or tryptophan closes the CDR3, a read error is the likely cause. This rearrangement joins TRBV4-3 to TRBJ2-7; TRBD2 might be the D (6 bases). Trimming took off 1 base at V and 6 bases at J, with 10 bases between the two ends. CDR1 and CDR2 from the germline V gene are LGHNA and YSLEER. The CDR3 length is 13 residues. The CDR3 reads CASSQVGGSEQYI. CDR3 DNA: TGCGCCAGCAGCCAAGTTGGGGGGTCCGAGCAGTACATC.

Details on this clonotype: A junction end diverges from the germline sequence, so it may reflect a read error. The chain links TRBV5-6 to TRBJ2-1; D tentatively fits TRBD1 or TRBD2 (7 bases each). The CDR3 is 17 amino acids. Germline lookup yields CDR1 SGHDT and CDR2 YYEEEE. CDR3 nucleotide sequence: TGTGCCCGCAGCTCGAACCTACAGGGGCGGGGGTACGATGAGCAGTTCTTC. This codes for CARSSNLQGRGYDEQFF.

This clonotype was detected only once. In DNA form, the CDR3 reads TGCAGCGCCCTTTTTCAGGATCATCACGAGCAGTACTTC. Protein: CSALFQDHHEQYF. The J gene is TRBJ2-7, the V gene TRBV29-1; the D is unclear. The ends were cut back, 7 bases at V and 5 bases at J, with 18 bases in the middle. CDR3 length equals 13 residues. The germline CDR1 and CDR2 sequences are SQVTM and ANQGSEA.

A remark on this clonotype: The CDR3 end shows no conserved phenylalanine or tryptophan, and so a read error is likely. This chain links TRBV6-1 with TRBJ2-7; 7 bases fit TRBD2. Germline trimming cut 1 base from V and 7 bases from J; bases unmatched to any gene: 16. The germline V gene encodes CDR1 MNHNS and CDR2 SASEGT. This CDR3 has 17 residues. The CDR3 here is CASSEGVGGGNVYEQYY. CDR3 coding DNA: TGTGCCAGCAGTGAAGGGGTCGGCGGGGGTAACGTGTATGAGCAGTACTAC.

This clonotype was counted at least ten times. V usage is TRBV5-1 and J usage is TRBJ1-6, with TRBD1 identical over 7 bases. This CDR3 contains 17 residues. The ends lost 1 base at V and 6 bases at J; junction bases unmatched: 10. Germline CDR1 and CDR2: SGHRS and YFSETQ. CDR3 sequence (DNA): TGCGCCAGCAGCTTGCAACAGCGGGACAGTACTAATTCACCCCTCCACTTT. Translation: CASSLQQRDSTNSPLHF. The full variable domain, with the rest looked up from reference TRBV5-1 and TRBJ1-6, is KAGVTQTPRYLIKTRGQQVTLSCSPISGHRSVSWYQQTPGQGLQFLFEYFSETQRNKGNFPGRFSGRQFSNSRSEMNVSTLELGDSALYLCASSLQQRDSTNSPLHFGNGTRLTVT.

The rearrangement joins TRBV12-3 or TRBV12-4 to TRBJ2-3; TRBD2 might be the D (5 bases). The CDR3 runs 16 residues. V dropped 5 bases and J dropped 14 bases, with 29 bases sitting between them. Written as DNA, the CDR3 is TGTGCCAGCAGTCCCTCGGAAGGCGGGCACACAGATACACGGTATTTT. It is translated as CASSPSEGGHTDTRYF.

About this clonotype itself: The CDR3 does not close with the conserved phenylalanine or tryptophan, likely indicating a read error. J is TRBJ2-1 and V is TRBV5-1; 12 bases line up with TRBD2. The CDR3 runs to 18 residues. Germline assignment: CDR1 SGHRS and CDR2 YFSETQ. The CDR3 here is CASTLGLAGWTSYNEQFL. The DNA for the CDR3 is TGCGCCAGCACCTTGGGACTAGCGGGTTGGACGTCCTACAATGAGCAGTTCTTA.

Worth noting for this clonotype: One end of the junction fails to match germline, which may point to a read error. V gene TRBV11-1 combines with J gene TRBJ2-2; D tentatively reads TRBD1 or TRBD2 (5 bases each). Germline-derived CDR1 and CDR2 are SGHAT and FQDESV (reference sequence). The CDR3 sequence is 13 residues long. CDR3: CASRFWDAGEMFF. As DNA, the CDR3 is TGTGCAAGCAGGTTTTGGGACGCCGGGGAGATGTTTTTT.